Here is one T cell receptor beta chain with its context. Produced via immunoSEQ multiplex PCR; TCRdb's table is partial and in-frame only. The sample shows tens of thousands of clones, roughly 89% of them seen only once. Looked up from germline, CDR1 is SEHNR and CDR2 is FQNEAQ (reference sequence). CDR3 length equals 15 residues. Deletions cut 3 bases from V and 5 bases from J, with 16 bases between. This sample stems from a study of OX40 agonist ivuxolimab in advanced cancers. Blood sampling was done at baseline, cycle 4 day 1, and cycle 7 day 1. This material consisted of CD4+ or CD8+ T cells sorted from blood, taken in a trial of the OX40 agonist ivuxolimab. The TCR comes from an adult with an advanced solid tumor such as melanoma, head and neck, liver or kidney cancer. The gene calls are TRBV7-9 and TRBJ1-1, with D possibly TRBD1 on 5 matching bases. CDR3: CASSFDSSGGTEAFF. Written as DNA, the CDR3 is TGTGCCAGCAGCTTTGACTCAAGCGGGGGGACTGAAGCTTTCTTT.